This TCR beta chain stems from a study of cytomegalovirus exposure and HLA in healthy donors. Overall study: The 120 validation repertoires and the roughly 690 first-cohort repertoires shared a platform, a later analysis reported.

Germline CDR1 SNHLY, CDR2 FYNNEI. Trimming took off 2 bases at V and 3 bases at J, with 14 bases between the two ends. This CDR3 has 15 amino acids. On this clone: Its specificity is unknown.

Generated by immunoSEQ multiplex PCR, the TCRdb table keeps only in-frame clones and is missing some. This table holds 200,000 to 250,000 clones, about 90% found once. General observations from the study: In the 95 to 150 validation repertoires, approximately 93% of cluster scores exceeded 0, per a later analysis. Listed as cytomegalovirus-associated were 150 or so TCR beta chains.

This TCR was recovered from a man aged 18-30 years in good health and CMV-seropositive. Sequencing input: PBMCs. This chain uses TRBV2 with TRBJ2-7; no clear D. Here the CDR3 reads CASSESVGLVYEQYF. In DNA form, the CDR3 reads TGTGCCAGCAGTGAATCGGTAGGGTTGGTCTACGAGCAGTACTTC. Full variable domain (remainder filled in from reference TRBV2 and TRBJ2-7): EPEVTQTPSHQVTQMGQEVILRCVPISNHLYFYWYRQILGQKVEFLVSFYNNEISEKSEIFDDQFSVERPDGSNFTLKIRSTKLEDSAMYFCASSESVGLVYEQYFGPGTRLTVT.